Sequencing of this T cell receptor beta chain was carried out in a study of CD8+CD57+ T cells in acquired aplastic anemia. About the study: CD4+ and CD8+ cells, once sorted, gave DNA averaging roughly 3.2 ug. For CD4+ cells, healthy donors had an average of roughly 11 million reads. Study results and limitations: Comparison of patients with controls identified some 29 shared CD8+ CDR3 sequences. Significance was not reached for CD8+ Simpson's diversity between patients and controls.

CDR3 size: 14 residues. The germline gives CDR1 LNHDA, CDR2 SQIVND (reference sequence). V lost 9 bases and J 6 bases, leaving 21 bases between the germline ends. Profiling of TCR beta VDJ combinations and CDR3 sequences used genomic DNA as template. TCRdb redid the calling of the reads with MiXCR, one entry per CDR3 protein. The sample has just over 400,000 distinct CDR3 sequences, 65% to 80% seen once. This clonotype came up a few times. What it binds is unknown. The material sequenced was sorted CD4+, CD8+, or CD8+CD57+ T cells (not recorded which) from PBMCs. This chain uses TRBV19 with TRBJ2-7, with D perhaps assigned TRBD1 or TRBD2 (5 bases each). The origin of this receptor is a human donor in good health, serving as a control. The CDR3 here is CASSSGTYSREQYF. In DNA form, the CDR3 reads TGTGCCAGCAGCTCCGGGACCTACTCCCGCGAGCAGTACTTC.